This passage covers 12 T cell receptor beta chains from one sample sequenced in a study of blood T cell repertoires in COVID-19 (dated by TCRdb to 2020 to 2022). Libraries were prepared through the immunoSEQ multiplex PCR assay. Here the immuneACCESS table is served through TCRdb, limited to in-frame sequences with V and J called. Missing clones are a known gap in these copies; in checked studies unresolved V genes cover under half, and the rest lacks a known reason. The sample data list about 310,000 clones, and nearly 90% of these were observed just once. Around 0.98% of the sample rests with the top ten. Sequenced material: peripheral blood. These receptor sequences come from a middle-aged woman with COVID-19, enrolled during active disease.

V gene TRBV27 combines with J gene TRBJ2-2, with unresolved D. CDR1 is MNHEY, CDR2 SMNVEV, per germline (reference sequence). The CDR3 contains 14 residues. The V gene lost 4 bases and the J gene lost 0 bases, with 6 bases spanning the gap. In nucleotides, the CDR3 is TGTGCCAGCAGTTACGCAGCGAACACCGGGGAGCTGTTTTTT. Protein: CASSYAANTGELFF.

Points on this clone: At one of its ends the junction is not consistent with the germline gene, which may arise from a read error. V is TRBV2 and J is TRBJ1-6; D call uncertain. The CDR3 runs 16 residues. Germline loops: CDR1 SNHLY, CDR2 FYNNEI. In DNA form, the CDR3 reads TGTGCCAGCAGAGAAGGGAGCACGGTACATAATTCACCCCTCCACTTT. Protein sequence: CASREGSTVHNSPLHF.

The chain employs TRBV30 and TRBJ2-5; 13 bases map to TRBD2. With V trimmed by 4 bases and J by 1 base, 6 bases remained unmatched. This CDR3 contains 16 residues. Germline assignment: CDR1 GTSNPN and CDR2 SVGIG (reference sequence). For the CDR3, the DNA is TGTGCCTGGAACAAAGGGACTAGCGGGGTCCAAGAGACCCAGTACTTC. This translates into CAWNKGTSGVQETQYF.

The CDR3 DNA follows: TGTGCCAGCAGTCTTCAGGGGCGGGAGACCCAGTACTTC. Its protein product is CASSLQGRETQYF. The V call is TRBV28, the J call TRBJ2-5; maybe TRBD1 (6 bases). The V gene's germline CDR1 is MDHEN and CDR2 SYDVKM. CDR3 length equals 13 residues. Trimming took off 5 bases at V and 5 bases at J, with 12 bases between the two ends.

This chain connects TRBV28 to TRBJ2-7; D gene unclear. Trimming stripped 3 bases from V and 2 bases from J, with 8 bases between. The CDR3 consists of 13 residues. CDR1 is MDHEN and CDR2 is SYDVKM in the germline V gene. The CDR3 nucleotides read TGTGCCAGCAGTTTTACTCTTACCTACGAGCAGTACTTC. This codes for CASSFTLTYEQYF.

The J gene is TRBJ1-6, the V gene TRBV19; 9 bases align to TRBD1. CDR1 is LNHDA, CDR2 SQIVND, per germline (reference sequence). The CDR3 totals 16 residues. Trimming removed 3 bases from V and 6 bases from J; junction bases left unmatched: 6. CDR3 sequence: CASSMDRGAFNSPLHF. The CDR3 nucleotides read TGTGCCAGTAGTATGGACAGGGGCGCTTTTAATTCACCCCTCCACTTT.

This clone came up a few times. This rearrangement joins TRBV28 to TRBJ1-2, with 10 bases that match TRBD1. V was clipped by 3 bases and J by 2 bases; unmatched bases: 15. The length of the CDR3 is 19 residues. The germline gives CDR1 MDHEN, CDR2 SYDVKM. The CDR3 DNA is TGTGCCAGCAGTTTTGATATAGCTTGGGACAGGGGACGAAACTATGGCTACACCTTC. Amino acids: CASSFDIAWDRGRNYGYTF.

This chain joins TRBV27 and TRBJ1-2; 10 bases line up with TRBD1. Germline CDR1 is MNHEY and CDR2 is SMNVEV (reference sequence). J gave up 4 bases and V 8 bases, and 4 bases lay outside the gene matches. The CDR3 consists of 13 residues. CDR3 protein: CASGRQGAYGYTF. DNA of the CDR3: TGTGCCAGCGGAAGACAGGGGGCCTATGGCTACACCTTC.

The chain recombines TRBV9 with TRBJ2-1; D unclear. Trimming pared 0 bases from V and 2 bases from J, leaving 15 bases between. Germline CDR1 and CDR2: SGDLS and YYNGEE. The CDR3 is 17 amino acids. The CDR3 sequence: CASSVVSTTLTYNEQFF. As DNA, the CDR3 is TGTGCCAGCAGCGTAGTATCCACGACACTCACCTACAATGAGCAGTTCTTC.

This chain links TRBV7-2 with TRBJ1-1; a weak D match, TRBD1 (5 bases). The CDR3 consists of 15 residues. The V and J ends lost 5 bases and 4 bases respectively, with 17 bases between them. Germline CDR1 and CDR2: SGHTA and FQGNSA. The CDR3 nucleotides read TGTGCCAGCAGCCCAGACTCACAGGTCCTCACTGAAGCTTTCTTT. Its translation: CASSPDSQVLTEAFF.

This rearrangement joins TRBV7-2 to TRBJ1-4; no definite D call. The CDR3 loop spans 13 amino acids. Trimming cost V 8 bases and J 5 bases, with 12 bases left between them. From germline, CDR1 is SGHTA and CDR2 FQGNSA. CDR3 bases: TGTGCCAGCGGGATGGGGAGGAATGAAAAACTGTTTTTT. Protein product: CASGMGRNEKLFF. Looking up the rest from reference TRBV7-2 and TRBJ1-4 gives the full variable domain: GAGVSQSPSNKVTEKGKDVELRCDPISGHTALYWYRQSLGQGLEFLIYFQGNSAPDKSGLPSDRFSAERTGGSVSTLTIQRTQQEDSAVYLCASGMGRNEKLFFGSGTQLSVL.

The V call is TRBV5-1, the J call TRBJ1-1; D call uncertain. Germline V gives CDR1 SGHRS, CDR2 YFSETQ. With 1 base removed from V and 4 bases from J, the gap between germline ends came to 11 bases. The length of the CDR3 is 14 residues. Here the CDR3 DNA reads TGCGCCAGCAGCTTGCCAGAGAGGAGCACTGAAGCTTTCTTT. Translated, it gives CASSLPERSTEAFF.